This T cell receptor (beta chain) comes out of a study of OX40 agonist ivuxolimab in advanced cancers. Study at large: The diagnoses of dose-escalation patients were hepatocellular carcinoma, melanoma, renal cell or head and neck cancer. Overall study findings and caveats: The average count of expanded clones was higher among CD8+ T cells than among CD4+. The study found among the lowest clonal expansion in partial responders at 0.1-3.0 mg/kg. At 0.1 to 3.0 mg/kg, clonal expansion of CD4+ and CD8+ blood T cells had occurred by week 6.

The CDR3 runs to 16 residues. CDR1 is SQVTM and CDR2 is ANQGSEA in the germline V gene. The trim removed 4 bases at V and 4 bases at J, leaving 8 bases unmatched. The repertoire was sequenced with immunoSEQ multiplex PCR; TCRdb's copy has only in-frame clones and lacks some. The data show approximately 130,000 clones, more than 85% seen once. As concerns this clone: What it binds is unknown.

V gene TRBV29-1 combines with J gene TRBJ2-5, with 14 bases that match TRBD2. The clonotype was recovered from an adult with an advanced solid tumor such as melanoma, head and neck, liver or kidney cancer. The starting material was CD4+ or CD8+ T cells sorted from blood, obtained in a trial of the OX40 agonist ivuxolimab. The chain's CDR3 is CSVAGTSGRRVETQYF. In DNA, the CDR3 is TGCAGCGTTGCAGGGACTAGCGGGAGAAGGGTAGAGACCCAGTACTTC.